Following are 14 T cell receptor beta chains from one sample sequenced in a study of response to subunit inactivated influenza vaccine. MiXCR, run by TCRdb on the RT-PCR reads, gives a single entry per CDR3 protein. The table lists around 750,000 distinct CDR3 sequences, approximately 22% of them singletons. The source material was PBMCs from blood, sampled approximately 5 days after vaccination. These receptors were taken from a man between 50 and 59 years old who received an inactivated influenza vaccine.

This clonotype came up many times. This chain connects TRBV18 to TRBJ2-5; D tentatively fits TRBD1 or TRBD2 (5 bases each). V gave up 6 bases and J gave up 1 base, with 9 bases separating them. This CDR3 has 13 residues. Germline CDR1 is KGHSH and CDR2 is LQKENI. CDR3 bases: TGTGCCAGCTCCCCCGGGACCCAAGAGACCCAGTACTTC. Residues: CASSPGTQETQYF.

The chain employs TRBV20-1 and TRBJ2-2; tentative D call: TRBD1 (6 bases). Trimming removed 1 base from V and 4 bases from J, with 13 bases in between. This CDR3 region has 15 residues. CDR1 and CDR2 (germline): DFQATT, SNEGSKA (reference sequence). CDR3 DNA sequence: TGCAGTGCTAGAGCCCCAGGGGCCGGCACCGGGGAGCTGTTTTTT. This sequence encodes CSARAPGAGTGELFF.

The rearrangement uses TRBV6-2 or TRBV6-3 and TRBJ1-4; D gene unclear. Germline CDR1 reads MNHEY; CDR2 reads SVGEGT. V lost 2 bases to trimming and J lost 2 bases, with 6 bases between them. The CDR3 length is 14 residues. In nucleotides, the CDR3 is TGTGCCAGCAGTTACAATCGGACTAATGAAAAACTGTTTTTT. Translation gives CASSYNRTNEKLFF.

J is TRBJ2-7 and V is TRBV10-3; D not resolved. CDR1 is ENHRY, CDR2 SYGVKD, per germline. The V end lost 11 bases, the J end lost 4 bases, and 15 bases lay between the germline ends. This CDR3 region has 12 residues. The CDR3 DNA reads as TGTGCCTCTAATCTGGACGGGTACGAGCAGTACTTC. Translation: CASNLDGYEQYF.

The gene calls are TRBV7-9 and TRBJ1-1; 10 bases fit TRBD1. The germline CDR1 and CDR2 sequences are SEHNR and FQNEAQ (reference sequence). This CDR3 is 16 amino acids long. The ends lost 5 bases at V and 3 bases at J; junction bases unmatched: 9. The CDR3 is CASSASPGTGDTEAFF. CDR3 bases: TGTGCCAGCAGCGCCAGTCCCGGGACAGGGGACACTGAAGCTTTCTTT.

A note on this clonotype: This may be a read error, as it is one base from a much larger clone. The CDR3 loop reads CATSSTLGGGMDTQYF. Here the CDR3 DNA reads TGTGCCACCAGCAGTACTCTAGGGGGGGGCATGGATACGCAGTATTTT. The rearrangement uses TRBV15 and TRBJ2-3; TRBD2 might be the D (7 bases). The CDR3 covers 16 residues. V dropped 3 bases and J dropped 6 bases, with 19 bases sitting between them. CDR1 is LNHNV, CDR2 YYDKDF, per germline (reference sequence).

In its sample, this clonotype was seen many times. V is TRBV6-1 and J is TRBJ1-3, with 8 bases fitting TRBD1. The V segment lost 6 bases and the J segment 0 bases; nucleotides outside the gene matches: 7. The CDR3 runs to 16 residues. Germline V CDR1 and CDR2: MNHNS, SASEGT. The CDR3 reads CASRTTGGISGNTIYF. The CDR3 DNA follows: TGTGCCAGCAGAACAACAGGGGGAATCTCTGGAAACACCATATATTTT.

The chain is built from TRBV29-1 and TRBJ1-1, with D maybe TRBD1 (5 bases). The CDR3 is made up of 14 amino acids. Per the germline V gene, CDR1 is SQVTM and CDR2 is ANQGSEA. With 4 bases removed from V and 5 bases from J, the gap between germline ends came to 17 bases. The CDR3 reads CSVVRGMGETEAFF. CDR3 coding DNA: TGCAGCGTTGTACGGGGGATGGGTGAAACTGAAGCTTTCTTT.

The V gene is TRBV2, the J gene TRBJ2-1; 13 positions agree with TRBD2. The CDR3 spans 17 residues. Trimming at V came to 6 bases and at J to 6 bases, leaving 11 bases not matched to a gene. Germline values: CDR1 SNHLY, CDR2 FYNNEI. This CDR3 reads CASRDTLGTSGTNEQFF. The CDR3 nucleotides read TGTGCCAGCAGGGACACACTCGGGACTAGCGGGACCAATGAGCAGTTCTTC. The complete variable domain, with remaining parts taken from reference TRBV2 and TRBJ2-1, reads EPEVTQTPSHQVTQMGQEVILRCVPISNHLYFYWYRQILGQKVEFLVSFYNNEISEKSEIFDDQFSVERPDGSNFTLKIRSTKLEDSAMYFCASRDTLGTSGTNEQFFGPGTRLTVL.

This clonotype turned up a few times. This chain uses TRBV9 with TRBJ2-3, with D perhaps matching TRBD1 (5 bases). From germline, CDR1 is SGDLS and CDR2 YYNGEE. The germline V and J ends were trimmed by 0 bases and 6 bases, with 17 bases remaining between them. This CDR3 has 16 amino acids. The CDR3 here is CASSVGATRGYDTQYF. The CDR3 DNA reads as TGTGCCAGCAGCGTAGGCGCGACAAGGGGATACGATACGCAGTATTTT.

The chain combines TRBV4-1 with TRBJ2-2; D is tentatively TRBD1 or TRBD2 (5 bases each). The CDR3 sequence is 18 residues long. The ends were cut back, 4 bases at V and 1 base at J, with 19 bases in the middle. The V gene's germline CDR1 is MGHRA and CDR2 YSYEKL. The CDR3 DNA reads TGCGCCAGCAGCCGACCCGCCGGGACGACACGGAACACCGGGGAGCTGTTTTTT. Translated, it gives CASSRPAGTTRNTGELFF.

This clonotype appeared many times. The CDR3 DNA follows: TGCAGTGCTAGAGATGGACAGATCAACTATGGCTACACCTTC. It specifies CSARDGQINYGYTF. V and J are TRBV20-1 and TRBJ1-2; TRBD1 is a possible D gene (6 bases). Germline CDR1 reads DFQATT; CDR2 reads SNEGSKA (reference sequence). Trimming cost V 0 bases and J 2 bases, with 10 bases left between them. This CDR3 is built from 14 residues.

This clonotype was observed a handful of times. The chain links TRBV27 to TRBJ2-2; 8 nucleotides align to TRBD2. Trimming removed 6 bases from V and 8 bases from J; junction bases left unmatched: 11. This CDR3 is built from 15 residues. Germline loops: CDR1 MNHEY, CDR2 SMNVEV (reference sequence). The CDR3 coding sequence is TGTGCCAGCAGACCCCAAGGTCGGGGGGGAGGGGAGCTGTTTTTT. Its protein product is CASRPQGRGGGELFF.

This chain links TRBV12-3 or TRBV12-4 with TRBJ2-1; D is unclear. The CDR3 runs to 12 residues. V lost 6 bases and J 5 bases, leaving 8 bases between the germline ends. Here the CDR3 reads CASRARNNEQFF. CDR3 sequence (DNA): TGTGCCAGCAGAGCAAGAAACAATGAGCAGTTCTTC.